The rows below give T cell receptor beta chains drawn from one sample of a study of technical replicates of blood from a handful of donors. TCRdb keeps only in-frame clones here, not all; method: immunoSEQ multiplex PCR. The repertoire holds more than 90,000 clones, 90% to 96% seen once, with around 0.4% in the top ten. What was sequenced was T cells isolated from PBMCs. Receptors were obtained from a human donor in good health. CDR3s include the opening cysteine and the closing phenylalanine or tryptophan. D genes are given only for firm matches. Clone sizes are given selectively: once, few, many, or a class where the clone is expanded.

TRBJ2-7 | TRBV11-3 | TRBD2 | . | TGTGCCAGCAGCTTAACGCCTAGCGGAGCCTACGAGCAGTACTTC | CASSLTPSGAYEQYF
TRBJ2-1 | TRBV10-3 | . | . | TGTGCCATCACGGCGATAGCGGAAGGTGAGCAGTTCTTC | CAITAIAEGEQFF
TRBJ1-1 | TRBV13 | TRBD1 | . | TGTGCCAGCAGCTTCGGACAGGGTAAGACTGAAGCTTTCTTT | CASSFGQGKTEAFF
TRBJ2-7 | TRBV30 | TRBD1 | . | TGTGCCTGGAGTTGGGACAGGGGCTACGAGCAGTACTTC | CAWSWDRGYEQYF
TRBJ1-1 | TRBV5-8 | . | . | TGTGCCAGCAGCCTGAGGGCCGGTGAAGCTTTCTTT | CASSLRAGEAFF
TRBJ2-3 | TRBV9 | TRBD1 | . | TGTGCTAGCAGCGTAGCCTTGGGGACAGGGAGGTTGGATACGCAGTATTTT | CASSVALGTGRLDTQYF
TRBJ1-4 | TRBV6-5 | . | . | TGTGCCAGTCGGAGAGGTTTAAGTGAAAAACTGTTTTTT | CASRRGLSEKLFF
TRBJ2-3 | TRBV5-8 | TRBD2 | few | TGTGCCAGCAGCTTGTTAGCGGGCTCCTCTAGCACAGATACGCAGTATTTT | CASSLLAGSSSTDTQYF
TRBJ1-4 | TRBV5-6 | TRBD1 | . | TGTGCCAGCAGCTCCAGGGGGTGGAATGAAAAACTGTTTTTT | CASSSRGWNEKLFF
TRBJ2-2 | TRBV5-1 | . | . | TGCGCCAGCAATACAGTGGAAACAGGGAACACCGGGGAGCTGTTTTTT | CASNTVETGNTGELFF
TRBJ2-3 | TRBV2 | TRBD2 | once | TGTGCCATCCGATGGCGGACTAGCGGGAGGGCCGTAGATACGCAGTATTTT | CAIRWRTSGRAVDTQYF
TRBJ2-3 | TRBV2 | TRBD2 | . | TGTGCCAGCAGGGGACTAGAAGGAGATACGCAGTATTTT | CASRGLEGDTQYF
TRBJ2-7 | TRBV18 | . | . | TGTGCCAGCTCACCCGGAGGTGTCTCCTACGAGCAGTACTTC | CASSPGGVSYEQYF
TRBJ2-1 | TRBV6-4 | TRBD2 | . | TGTGCCAGCAGCCTACTAGCGGGAAATGAGCAGTTCTTC | CASSLLAGNEQFF
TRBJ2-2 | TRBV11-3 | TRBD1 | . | TGTGCCAGCAGCTTAGATGGGACAGCCTACACCGGGGAGCTGTTTTTT | CASSLDGTAYTGELFF
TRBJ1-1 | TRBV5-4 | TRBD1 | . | TGTGCCAGCAGCCCCAAGACAGGGGCGAACACTGAAGCTTTCTTT | CASSPKTGANTEAFF
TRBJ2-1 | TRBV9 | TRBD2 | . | TGTGCCAGCAGCGCGGGACTAGCGCCCGGCAATGAGCAGTTCTTC | CASSAGLAPGNEQFF
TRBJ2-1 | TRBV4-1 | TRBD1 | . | TGCGCCAGCAGCCAAGGGGACAGAGAATACAATGAGCAGTTCTTC | CASSQGDREYNEQFF
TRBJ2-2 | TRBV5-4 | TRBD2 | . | TGTGCCAGCAGCCTAGGACTAGCGGTGAACACCGGGGAGCTGTTTTTT | CASSLGLAVNTGELFF
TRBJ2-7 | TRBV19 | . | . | TGTGCCAGTAGTATTGGGGCAGGGCACTACGAGCAGTACTTC | CASSIGAGHYEQYF
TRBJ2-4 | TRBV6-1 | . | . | TGTGCCAGCGTATACAGGGCCCTAGCCAAAAACATTCAGTACTTC | CASVYRALAKNIQYF
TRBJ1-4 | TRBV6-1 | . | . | TGTGCCAGCCTCGCCAGGACAGTTAATGAAAAACTGTTTTTT | CASLARTVNEKLFF
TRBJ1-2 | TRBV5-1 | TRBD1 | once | TGCGCCAGCAGCTTGGACGGGACAGGGTCGAGCGGCTACACCTTC | CASSLDGTGSSGYTF
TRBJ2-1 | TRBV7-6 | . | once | TGTGCCAGCAGCTTAGCGGCTTCGGGGGTCCACGAGCAGTTCTTC | CASSLAASGVHEQFF
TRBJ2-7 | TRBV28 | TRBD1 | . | TGTGCCAGCAGAACGGGACAGGGCTACGAGCAGTACTTC | CASRTGQGYEQYF
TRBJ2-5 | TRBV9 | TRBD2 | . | TGTGCCAGCAGCCCGAACCGGGACTATGAAGAGACCCAGTACTTC | CASSPNRDYEETQYF
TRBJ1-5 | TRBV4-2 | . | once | TGTGCCAGCAGCCAAGCACAGTTTAGCAATCAGCCCCAGCATTTT | CASSQAQFSNQPQHF
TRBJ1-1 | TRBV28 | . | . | TGTGCCGCGACAGGTACGATCTTCACTGAAGCTTTCTTT | CAATGTIFTEAFF
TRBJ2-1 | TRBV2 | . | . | TGTGCCAGCAGCGCGACAAGTTCGGTTCAGTTCTTC | CASSATSSVQFF
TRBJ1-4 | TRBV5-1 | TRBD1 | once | TGCGCCAGCAGCTGGACAGGGGCCAAGGAAAAACTGTTTTTT | CASSWTGAKEKLFF
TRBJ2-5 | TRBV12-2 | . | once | TGTGCAAGTCGCTTAAGGAGGGGCCTGGACCAGTACTTC | CASRLRRGLDQYF
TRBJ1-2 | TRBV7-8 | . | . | TGTGCCAGCAGCTTAGCGTCGAGACAGAATAACTATGGCTACACCTTC | CASSLASRQNNYGYTF
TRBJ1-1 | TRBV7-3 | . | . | TGTGCCAGCAGGGCTGGAGGGGTAAACACTGAAGCTTTCTTT | CASRAGGVNTEAFF
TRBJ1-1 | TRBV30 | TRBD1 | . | TGTGCCTGGAGTGACCAGTTCCCGGGACAGGGAGGCACTGAAGCTTTCTTT | CAWSDQFPGQGGTEAFF
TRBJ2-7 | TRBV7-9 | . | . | TGTGCCAGCAGCTTTGACTCCTCCTACGAGCAGTACTTC | CASSFDSSYEQYF
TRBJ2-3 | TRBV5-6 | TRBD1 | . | TGTGCCAGCAGCTTGGAGGGGGCTAGCACAGATACGCAGTATTTT | CASSLEGASTDTQYF
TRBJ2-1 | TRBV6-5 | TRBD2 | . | TGTGCCAGCAGTCGCGGGGGGCGGGAGCAGTTCTTC | CASSRGGREQFF
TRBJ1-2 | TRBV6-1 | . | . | TGTGCCAGCAGTGAAGCAGGGAGCGGCTACACCTTC | CASSEAGSGYTF
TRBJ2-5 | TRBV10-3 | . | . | TGTGCCATCAACTCTAACTACCAAGAGACCCAGTACTTC | CAINSNYQETQYF
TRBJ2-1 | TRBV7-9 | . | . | TGTGCCAGCAGCTACAGCGGGCGGTGGGATGAGCAGTTCTTC | CASSYSGRWDEQFF
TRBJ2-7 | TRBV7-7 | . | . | TGTGCTAGCAGCTTATGGGGCAGATCGAACATGGACGAGCAGTACTTC | CASSLWGRSNMDEQYF
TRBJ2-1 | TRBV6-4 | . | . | TGTGCCAGCAGTGGGAACAGGGAAAAAAACAATGAGCAGTTCTTC | CASSGNREKNNEQFF
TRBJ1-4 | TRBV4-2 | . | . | TGTGCCAGCAGCCAAGTCCACGCTGCAGGCCAGAATGAAAAACTGTTTTTT | CASSQVHAAGQNEKLFF
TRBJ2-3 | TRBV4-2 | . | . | TGTGCCAGCAGCCCGACTCTTTCAGATACGCAGTATTTT | CASSPTLSDTQYF
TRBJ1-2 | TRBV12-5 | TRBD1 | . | TGTGCTAGTGGTTTGGTCCACGCTGCCAGGACAGGGATGTATGGCTACACCTTC | CASGLVHAARTGMYGYTF
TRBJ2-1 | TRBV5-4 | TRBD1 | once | TGTGCCAGCATGCTAACGCCCGGGACAGGTCTAAATGAGCAGTTCTTC | CASMLTPGTGLNEQFF
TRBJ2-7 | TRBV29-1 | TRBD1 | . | TGCAGCGTTCTGGGACAGGTAGACCAGCAGTACTTC | CSVLGQVDQQYF
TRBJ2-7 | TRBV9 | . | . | TGTGCCAGCAGCGTAGCGGGGGATTTCGGGGTCTACGAGCAGTACTTC | CASSVAGDFGVYEQYF
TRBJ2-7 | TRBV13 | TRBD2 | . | TGTGCCACCTTCCTAGCGGGACCCGTCGAGCAGTACTTC | CATFLAGPVEQYF
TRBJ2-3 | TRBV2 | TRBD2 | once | TGTGCCAGCAGCCCCGGGACTAGTGGTACAGATACGCAGTATTTT | CASSPGTSGTDTQYF
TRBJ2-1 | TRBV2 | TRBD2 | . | TGTGCCAGCAGTGATTACGGCGGGAGTAACCACAATGAGCAGTTCTTC | CASSDYGGSNHNEQFF
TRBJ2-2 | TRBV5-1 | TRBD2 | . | TGCGCCAGCAGCTTGGCCGTTACTAGCGGGAGGGCCAACACCGGGGAGCTGTTTTTT | CASSLAVTSGRANTGELFF
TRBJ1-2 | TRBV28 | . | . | TGTGCCAGCAGTACGGGGAATGAGTGGAGTGGCTACACCTTC | CASSTGNEWSGYTF
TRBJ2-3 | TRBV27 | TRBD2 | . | TGTGCCAGCAGTCCCCTAGCGGTTAGCACAGATACGCAGTATTTT | CASSPLAVSTDTQYF
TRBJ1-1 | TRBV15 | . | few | TGTGCCACCAGCTACACAGTGAACACTGAAGCTTTCTTT | CATSYTVNTEAFF
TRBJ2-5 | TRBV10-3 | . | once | TGTGCCATCCAAGACACAAGCCAAGAGACCCAGTACTTC | CAIQDTSQETQYF
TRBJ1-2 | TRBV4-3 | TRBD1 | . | TGCGCCAGCAGCCAAGTCTCGGACAGGGGGGCCTATGGCTACACCTTC | CASSQVSDRGAYGYTF
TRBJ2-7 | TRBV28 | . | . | TGTGCCAGCAAGGAGGGAGGCTCTTTGGGCGAGCAGTACTTC | CASKEGGSLGEQYF
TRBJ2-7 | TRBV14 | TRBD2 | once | TGTGCCAGCAGCTATAGCGGGAGCCCGACCTACGAGCAGTACTTC | CASSYSGSPTYEQYF